This TCR beta chain was captured by sequencing in a study of cytomegalovirus exposure and HLA in healthy donors. The germline gives CDR1 MNHEY, CDR2 SMNVEV (reference sequence). V lost 1 base and J 4 bases, leaving 7 bases between the germline ends. The CDR3 is 13 residues long. Notes on this clone: Its antigen is not identified.

Some clones are missing from TCRdb's copy, which holds only in-frame ones; the method was immunoSEQ multiplex PCR. Among some 170,000 clones listed, just under 90% were seen once. Study-level results: Cytomegalovirus-associated TCR beta chains were listed, numbering some 150.

The receptor comes from a woman in her thirties in good health and CMV-seronegative. The source material was PBMCs. This chain links TRBV27 with TRBJ2-5; no clear D gene. CDR3 protein: CASSLLIGETQYF. CDR3 nucleotides: TGTGCCAGCAGTTTATTAATCGGAGAGACCCAGTACTTC.